These T cell receptor beta chains were read from a single sample in a study of response to subunit inactivated influenza vaccine. TCRdb re-called the RT-PCR reads with MiXCR, one entry per CDR3 protein. The sample includes 650,000 to 800,000 distinct CDR3 sequences, around 18% of them seen just once. Sequences were derived from PBMCs from blood, sampled roughly 5 days after vaccination. These receptors were obtained from a man aged 50 to 60 who received an inactivated influenza vaccine. CDR3s include the opening cysteine and the closing phenylalanine or tryptophan. A D gene is named only where the DNA matches it firmly. Expanded clones get a size class; other rows say once, few or many, or leave the size out.

size | D | J | V | DNA | CDR3
many | - | TRBJ2-7 | TRBV24-1 | TGTGCCACCAGTGATGGGAGCACTCTACAGTACTTC | CATSDGSTLQYF
- | - | TRBJ1-5 | TRBV2 | TGTGCCAGCAGTGTGGGTAATCAGCCCCAGCATTTT | CASSVGNQPQHF
many | - | TRBJ2-7 | TRBV7-9 | TGTGCCAGCAGCCTCGGGTCTTACTACGAGCAGTACTTC | CASSLGSYYEQYF
- | TRBD1 | TRBJ2-7 | TRBV15 | TGTGCCACCGGCAGGGGGCTGTCCTACGAGCAGTACTTC | CATGRGLSYEQYF
- | TRBD2 | TRBJ2-2 | TRBV5-6 | TGTGCCAGCAGCTTGCCGGGAGGAGACACCGGGGAGCTGTTTTTT | CASSLPGGDTGELFF
many | - | TRBJ2-5 | TRBV20-1 | TGCAGTGCCAAAGAGGGTCAGCAAGAGACCCAGTACTTC | CSAKEGQQETQYF
- | - | TRBJ1-6 | TRBV20-1 | TGCAGTGCTAGAGAACCGGGACAAGATAATTCACCCCTCCACTTT | CSAREPGQDNSPLHF
few | TRBD2 | TRBJ2-2 | TRBV5-1 | TGCGCCAGCAGCGTGGGACTAGCGGGAGCCGGGGAGCTGTTTTTT | CASSVGLAGAGELFF
few | TRBD1 | TRBJ1-2 | TRBV7-9 | TGTGCCAGCAGCCCACAGGGGAATGGCTACACCTTC | CASSPQGNGYTF
- | TRBD1 | TRBJ1-3 | TRBV6-1 | TGTGCCAGCAAGCAGACAGGGTCTGGAAACACCATATATTTT | CASKQTGSGNTIYF
few | - | TRBJ1-2 | TRBV20-1 | TGCAGTGCTAGAGGCTTCCCCGGCCCTCATGGCTACACCTTC | CSARGFPGPHGYTF
- | - | TRBJ1-3 | TRBV29-1 | TGCAGCGGTGAGGGCTTTGGAAACACCATATATTTT | CSGEGFGNTIYF
- | - | TRBJ2-7 | TRBV27 | TGTGCCAGCAGTTTCTCGGGCCTCGGCTCCTACGAGCAGTACTTC | CASSFSGLGSYEQYF
many | - | TRBJ2-3 | TRBV12-3/TRBV12-4 | TGTGCCAGCAGTTGGGGGAGCACAGATACGCAGTATTTT | CASSWGSTDTQYF
few | TRBD2 | TRBJ2-1 | TRBV27 | TGTGCCAGCGTCCGGGGTAGCGGGAGCTGGAATGAGCAGTTCTTC | CASVRGSGSWNEQFF
- | TRBD1 | TRBJ2-1 | TRBV5-1 | TGCGCCAGCAGCTTGACCGGGCAGGGGGACCACAATGAGCAGTTCTTC | CASSLTGQGDHNEQFF
- | - | TRBJ1-2 | TRBV20-1 | TGCAGTGCTAGAGAGGATTCTGGCTACACCTTC | CSAREDSGYTF
- | TRBD1 | TRBJ2-7 | TRBV20-1 | TGCAGTGCTACCCGGGACAGGGGGTTTTACGAGCAGTACTTC | CSATRDRGFYEQYF
few | TRBD2 | TRBJ2-7 | TRBV4-1 | TGCGCCAGCAGCCAAGATGGGACTAGCCGGACCTACGAGCAGTACTTC | CASSQDGTSRTYEQYF
- | - | TRBJ2-3 | TRBV20-1 | TGCAGTGCCCCGAGACAGGTGCGGACAGATACGCAGTATTTT | CSAPRQVRTDTQYF
- | TRBD2 | TRBJ2-5 | TRBV9 | TGTGCCAGCAGCGCCCAGCCGGGACTAGCTGGAGAGACCCAGTACTTC | CASSAQPGLAGETQYF
- | - | TRBJ1-2 | TRBV6-1 | TGTGCCAGCGAACCGAGCCAGGGGTACTATGGCTACACCTTC | CASEPSQGYYGYTF
- | - | TRBJ1-2 | TRBV29-1 | TGCAGCGTTGGGGAAGCCAGCTATGGCTACACCTTC | CSVGEASYGYTF
- | - | TRBJ2-7 | TRBV7-2 | TGTGCCAGCAGCTTAGCGGGTCAGTTAGTCTACGAGCAGTACTTC | CASSLAGQLVYEQYF
- | - | TRBJ2-2 | TRBV6-5 | TGTGCCAGCAGTTGGACACCGAAGGCGAACACCGGGGAGCTGTTTTTT | CASSWTPKANTGELFF
- | - | TRBJ2-5 | TRBV20-1 | TGCAGTGCTAGAGGGGGGAAAGAGACCCAGTACTTC | CSARGGKETQYF
- | - | TRBJ2-1 | TRBV7-9 | TGTGCCAGCAGCGAGCCCTATCGGGGCTACAATGAGCAGTTCTTC | CASSEPYRGYNEQFF
- | TRBD1 | TRBJ2-7 | TRBV6-1 | TGTGCCAGCAGGCGGACGGGACAGGGCTTTAGGCAGTACTTC | CASRRTGQGFRQYF
- | - | TRBJ1-3 | TRBV7-9 | TGTGCCGCTAAGGGGACTGGAAACACCATATATTTT | CAAKGTGNTIYF
few | - | TRBJ1-2 | TRBV5-5 | TGTGCCAGCAGCCCGGAGGGACACTCTAACTATGGCTACACCTTC | CASSPEGHSNYGYTF
many | TRBD1 | TRBJ2-3 | TRBV7-6 | TGTGCCAGCAGGATGACAGGGGGCCTCACAGATACGCAGTATTTT | CASRMTGGLTDTQYF
- | - | TRBJ2-3 | TRBV20-1 | TGCAGTGCCAGGGAACTCGCCACTAGCACAGATACGCAGTATTTT | CSARELATSTDTQYF
few | - | TRBJ2-1 | TRBV2 | TGTGCCAGCAGTGAAAATGTCCTGCGGTTCTTC | CASSENVLRFF
few | - | TRBJ2-3 | TRBV9 | TGTGCCAGCAGCGTACGAGGGAGAGGTACAGATACGCAGTATTTT | CASSVRGRGTDTQYF
- | TRBD1 | TRBJ1-5 | TRBV9 | TGTGCCAGCAGCGCAGACCCACAGGGGAATCAGCCCCAGCATTTT | CASSADPQGNQPQHF
few | - | TRBJ2-7 | TRBV7-2 | TGTGCCAGCAGCTTAGCTCCCACTCCGTCGGGCGAGCAGTACTTC | CASSLAPTPSGEQYF
- | TRBD2 | TRBJ2-7 | TRBV11-1 | TGTGCCAGCAGCTTATTTTCTAGCGGCTTACCCTACGAGCAGTACTTC | CASSLFSSGLPYEQYF
few | - | TRBJ2-3 | TRBV7-6 | TGTGCCAGCATCCTGGGAGATACGCAGTATTTT | CASILGDTQYF
few | TRBD1 | TRBJ2-2 | TRBV5-5 | TGTGCCAGCAGCTTCTACACAGGGGCCTCCGGGGAGCTGTTTTTT | CASSFYTGASGELFF
many | - | TRBJ2-1 | TRBV20-1 | TGCAGTGCTTTAGGGGTCGGTAGCGGACTTGACAATGAGCAGTTCTTC | CSALGVGSGLDNEQFF
few | - | TRBJ2-1 | TRBV27 | TGTGCCAGCAGTTTCGGAAAGGGTTACAATGAGCAGTTCTTC | CASSFGKGYNEQFF
few | TRBD2 | TRBJ2-3 | TRBV6-1 | TGTGCCAGCAGCCGGGGACTAGCGGGGGCCACAGATACGCAGTATTTT | CASSRGLAGATDTQYF
- | TRBD1 | TRBJ2-5 | TRBV20-1 | TGCAGTGCACATAACAGGGGTGGAGAGACCCAGTACTTC | CSAHNRGGETQYF
many | - | TRBJ2-1 | TRBV6-2/TRBV6-3 | TGTGCCAGCAGCCCGCGATCCACAGGCAGCTCCTACAATGAGCAGTTCTTC | CASSPRSTGSSYNEQFF
few | - | TRBJ2-7 | TRBV12-3/TRBV12-4 | TGTGCCAGCAGTTTAAGGCAGGGAACCTACGAGCAGTACTTC | CASSLRQGTYEQYF
many | - | TRBJ2-1 | TRBV12-3/TRBV12-4 | TGTGCCAGCAGTTCCCAGGCTGCGCAGTTCTTC | CASSSQAAQFF